Given below is one T cell receptor beta chain in context. The antigen is undetermined. Every isolated RNA sample was fully reverse transcribed, so sequencing captured expressed TCRB transcripts. This table comes from immunoSEQ multiplex PCR, and its TCRdb copy is limited to in-frame clones, with some not included. The data contain about 220,000 clones, roughly 11% of them singletons. This record belongs to a study of beta chain features in type 1 diabetes. Findings of the study overall: Type 1 diabetes patients showed fewer insertions and more deletions at VDJ junctions. Equally in patients and controls, shorter templates might have been favored by PCR. Type 1 diabetes patients showed a moderate but significant shortening of TCRB CDR3s in all four CD4+ subsets.

The J segment lost 7 bases and the V segment lost 3 bases, leaving 5 bases of the junction unmatched. The germline gives CDR1 MDHEN, CDR2 SYDVKM. This CDR3 region has 14 residues. By way of CD45RO/CCR7/CD25/CD127/CD95/CD27, the CD4+ regulatory, stem cell-like memory, central memory and naive cells were sorted. The sample was central memory CD4+ T cells from blood. The chain uses TRBV28 and TRBJ1-5; 8 bases are shared with TRBD1. The TCR comes from a man between 18 and 35 years old in good health. The CDR3 loop reads CASSFRQGRQPQHF. CDR3 DNA sequence: TGTGCCAGCAGTTTCCGACAGGGGAGGCAGCCCCAGCATTTT.